The 21 T cell receptor beta chains listed next were all sequenced from one sample in a study of OX40 agonist ivuxolimab in advanced cancers. Here immunoSEQ multiplex PCR was the method, and the copy in TCRdb shows in-frame clones only, minus some. The sample lists some 50,000 clones; roughly nine tenths were seen once. The source was CD4+ or CD8+ T cells sorted from blood, collected in a trial of the OX40 agonist ivuxolimab. Receptors were obtained from an adult with an advanced solid tumor such as melanoma, head and neck, liver or kidney cancer.

This clone was picked up a small number of times. The chain is built from TRBV2 and TRBJ1-5; a possible D gene is TRBD1 (5 bases). The germline V gene has CDR1 SNHLY and CDR2 FYNNEI. Trimming left V 4 bases short and J 4 bases short, with 11 bases between. This CDR3 spans 14 amino acids. DNA of the CDR3: TGTGCCAGCAGTGTACTGGGGGGAAATCAGCCCCAGCATTTT. Its protein is CASSVLGGNQPQHF.

J is TRBJ2-7 and V is TRBV27; TRBD1 agrees at 7 bases. The CDR3 covers 15 residues. With 5 bases clipped from V and 1 base from J, the junction kept 8 bases outside the gene matches. Germline CDR1 and CDR2: MNHEY and SMNVEV (reference sequence). For the CDR3, the DNA is TGTGCCAGCAGTCTCCCCGGGACAGCATCCTACGAGCAGTACTTC. This gives the protein CASSLPGTASYEQYF.

The rearrangement uses TRBV5-1 and TRBJ2-2; tentatively, D is TRBD1 (5 bases). Germline V gives CDR1 SGHRS, CDR2 YFSETQ. Deletions cut 4 bases from V and 9 bases from J, with 19 bases between. The CDR3 runs 15 residues. CDR3 amino acids: CASSPSGPQDRELFF. DNA of the CDR3: TGCGCCAGCAGCCCTTCAGGGCCCCAAGACCGGGAGCTGTTTTTT.

The chain is built from TRBV28 and TRBJ2-7, with D possibly TRBD2 on 5 matching bases. V dropped 2 bases and J dropped 7 bases, with 6 bases sitting between them. The CDR3 sequence is 11 residues long. Germline assignment: CDR1 MDHEN and CDR2 SYDVKM. CDR3 DNA sequence: TGTGCCAGCAGTTTAGTAGCGGAGCAGTACTTC. This encodes CASSLVAEQYF.

The CDR3 loop is CASSYTTGNSDTQYF. CDR3 nucleotide sequence: TGTGCCAGCAGTTACACGACAGGGAATTCTGATACGCAGTATTTT. The V gene is TRBV6-5, the J gene TRBJ2-3, with 7 bases lining up with TRBD1. The germline CDR1 and CDR2 sequences are MNHEY and SVGAGI. The junction had 8 bases not matched to a gene; V was cut back by 2 bases and J by 6 bases. This CDR3 spans 15 amino acids.

This clone was detected once. This sequence joins TRBV30 and TRBJ1-2; 8 bases line up with TRBD1. Unmatched junction bases numbered 15, after V lost 5 bases and J lost 4 bases. This CDR3 has 16 residues. The germline V gene encodes CDR1 GTSNPN and CDR2 SVGIG (reference sequence). The CDR3 sequence is CAWAPLTGGGLYGYTF. Written as DNA, the CDR3 is TGTGCCTGGGCCCCACTCACAGGGGGGGGTCTCTATGGCTACACCTTC.

This chain connects TRBV7-9 to TRBJ1-1; D may be TRBD1 (5 bases). CDR1 is SEHNR, CDR2 FQNEAQ, per germline (reference sequence). This CDR3 comprises 12 residues. V gave up 4 bases and J gave up 2 bases, with 5 bases separating them. The CDR3 region is CASSWDNTEAFF. In DNA, the CDR3 is TGTGCCAGCAGCTGGGACAACACTGAAGCTTTCTTT. Based on the CDR3 plus reference TRBV7-9 and TRBJ1-1, the full variable domain is DTGVSQNPRHKITKRGQNVTFRCDPISEHNRLYWYRQTLGQGPEFLTYFQNEAQLEKSRLLSDRFSAERPKGSFSTLEIQRTEQGDSAMYLCASSWDNTEAFFGQGTRLTVV.

The chain joins TRBV7-9 to TRBJ2-3; 14 nucleotides match TRBD2. The length of the CDR3 is 17 residues. Germline loops: CDR1 SEHNR, CDR2 FQNEAQ (reference sequence). J was trimmed by 0 bases and V by 5 bases; bases with no gene match: 4. In DNA, the CDR3 is TGTGCCAGCAGCCTGACTAGCGGGAGGGCTAGCACAGATACGCAGTATTTT. This encodes CASSLTSGRASTDTQYF.

The genes are TRBV7-2 and TRBJ2-7; TRBD1 aligns across 10 bases. Germline-derived CDR1 and CDR2 are SGHTA and FQGNSA. V lost 8 bases and J lost 3; bases outside the gene matches: 1. The CDR3 covers 12 residues. The CDR3 coding sequence is TGTGCCAGCCGGACAGGGGGCTACGAGCAGTACTTC. This codes for CASRTGGYEQYF.

The rearrangement links TRBV5-4 to TRBJ2-1; 11 bases map to TRBD2. From germline, CDR1 is SGHNT and CDR2 YYREEE (reference sequence). The CDR3 extends over 19 amino acids. Germline trimming cut 2 bases from V and 0 bases from J; bases unmatched to any gene: 10. The CDR3 here is CASSLHLAGGSSSYNEQFF. CDR3 sequence (DNA): TGTGCCAGCAGCTTACATCTAGCGGGAGGATCGAGCTCCTACAATGAGCAGTTCTTC.

The V gene is TRBV11-1, the J gene TRBJ1-1; 7 positions match TRBD1. This CDR3 region has 14 residues. Germline values: CDR1 SGHAT, CDR2 FQDESV (reference sequence). The trim removed 3 bases at V and 0 bases at J, leaving 1 base unmatched. The CDR3 DNA reads TGTGCCAGCAGCTTCCAGGGGGTGAACACTGAAGCTTTCTTT. It codes for CASSFQGVNTEAFF.

This chain links TRBV15 with TRBJ1-5; TRBD1 matches 8 bases. V shed 4 bases and J 2 bases; nucleotides not matched to a gene: 7. Germline-derived CDR1 and CDR2 are LNHNV and YYDKDF (reference sequence). CDR3 length equals 16 residues. CDR3 coding DNA: TGTGCCACCAGCACTGGACAGGGTGGTGGCAATCAGCCCCAGCATTTT. This translates into CATSTGQGGGNQPQHF.

This clone was observed once. The chain uses TRBV6-5 and TRBJ2-7; 11 positions match TRBD2. The CDR3 sequence is 15 residues long. Germline trimming cut 8 bases from V and 4 bases from J; bases unmatched to any gene: 10. The germline gives CDR1 MNHEY, CDR2 SVGAGI. The DNA of the CDR3 is TGTGCCAGCTCGCGCCCGGGACTAGCGGCTTACGAGCAGTACTTC. Encoded protein: CASSRPGLAAYEQYF.

V gene TRBV9 combines with J gene TRBJ1-5; TRBD1 matches at 8 bases. This CDR3 region has 13 residues. Trimming cost V 7 bases and J 7 bases; bases outside gene matches: 7. Germline lookup yields CDR1 SGDLS and CDR2 YYNGEE. This chain's CDR3 is CASGEDRVQPQHF. CDR3 sequence (DNA): TGTGCCAGCGGCGAGGACAGGGTGCAGCCCCAGCATTTT.

This chain connects TRBV19 to TRBJ2-1, with D unresolved. Germline assignment: CDR1 LNHDA and CDR2 SQIVND (reference sequence). Trimming stripped 0 bases from V and 7 bases from J, with 19 bases between. This CDR3 spans 17 amino acids. CDR3 region: CASSIDRGFLAVNEQFF. The CDR3 DNA reads TGTGCCAGTAGTATAGATCGTGGCTTCCTGGCGGTGAATGAGCAGTTCTTC.

This rearrangement joins TRBV11-3 to TRBJ2-5, with D possibly called TRBD1 or TRBD2 (6 bases each). V was trimmed by 7 bases and J by 6 bases, leaving 18 bases between them. Germline V gene lookup returns CDR1 SGHNT and CDR2 YENEEA. The CDR3 is made up of 14 amino acids. CDR3 DNA: TGTGCCAGCATCCTCGTCGGGGGCGGGAAGACCCAGTACTTC. Residues: CASILVGGGKTQYF.

This clone turned up a few times. The V gene is TRBV5-1, the J gene TRBJ1-2, with 9 positions matching TRBD1. The CDR3 loop spans 13 amino acids. V trimming: 4 bases; J trimming: 8 bases; junction bases outside the gene matches: 6. CDR1 is SGHRS, CDR2 YFSETQ, per germline. The CDR3 sequence is CASSRGQGWGYTF. CDR3 coding DNA: TGCGCCAGCAGCCGGGGACAGGGATGGGGCTACACCTTC.

The table lists this clone with a count of one. The genes are TRBV7-6 and TRBJ1-4; D is undetermined. The germline CDR1 and CDR2 sequences are SGHVS and FNYEAQ. V lost 1 base and J lost 0, with 6 bases in between. This CDR3 spans 15 amino acids. CDR3 in DNA: TGTGCCAGCAGCTTAGTTTGGTCAACTAATGAAAAACTGTTTTTT. Its protein is CASSLVWSTNEKLFF.

This clone ranks as medium-sized. J is TRBJ2-1 and V is TRBV5-6; D possibly uses TRBD1 or TRBD2 (6 bases each). The length of the CDR3 is 13 residues. The V end lost 0 bases, the J end lost 10 bases, and 11 bases lay between the germline ends. Germline CDR1 and CDR2: SGHDT and YYEEEE. As DNA, the CDR3 is TGTGCCAGCAGCTTGGCGGGGGCGGCGGAGCAGTTCTTC. Residues: CASSLAGAAEQFF.

The chain carries TRBV11-2 and TRBJ2-1; the match to TRBD2 covers 8 bases. The CDR3 loop spans 13 amino acids. Trimming took 5 bases from V and 6 from J; bases not matched to a gene: 3. Germline V gene data show CDR1 as SGHAT and CDR2 as FQNNGV. The CDR3 loop is CASSPGTSNEQFF. Written as DNA, the CDR3 is TGTGCCAGCAGCCCAGGGACTAGCAATGAGCAGTTCTTC.

This chain joins TRBV7-9 and TRBJ2-7; TRBD2 is a possible D gene (7 bases). The V gene lost 0 bases and the J gene lost 3 bases, with 18 bases spanning the gap. Germline V CDR1 and CDR2: SEHNR, FQNEAQ (reference sequence). The CDR3 has 17 amino acids. The chain's CDR3 is CASSLAGGAHHGYEQYF. CDR3 bases: TGTGCCAGCAGCTTAGCGGGGGGGGCCCACCACGGCTACGAGCAGTACTTC.